The 29 T cell receptor beta chains below were found in one sample sequenced in a study of lymphopenia after photon versus proton radiotherapy. The method was immunoSEQ multiplex PCR; TCRdb's version includes in-frame clones alone and lacks a portion of them. The table lists about 28,000 clones, around 80% of them singletons. The input for sequencing was peripheral blood, taken from a patient treated with photon-based radiotherapy. The receptors derive from a middle-aged man with gastric cancer.

The V gene is TRBV9, the J gene TRBJ2-2; D remains ambiguous. Trimming removed 2 bases from V and 6 bases from J, with 8 bases in between. CDR1 and CDR2 from the germline V gene are SGDLS and YYNGEE. The length of the CDR3 is 13 residues. The DNA for the CDR3 is TGTGCCAGCAGCGTCCGTCCGGCCGGGGAGCTGTTTTTT. This codes for CASSVRPAGELFF.

The chain is built from TRBV25-1 and TRBJ1-1, with a tentative D call TRBD1 (6 bases). The germline V gene has CDR1 MGHDK and CDR2 SYGVNS. CDR3 length equals 14 residues. Trimming stripped 6 bases from V and 1 base from J, with 12 bases between. The CDR3 bases are TGTGCCAGCAGAGCCAGGGGACCGAACACTGAAGCTTTCTTT. It specifies CASRARGPNTEAFF.

The chain carries TRBV18 and TRBJ2-4; D is perhaps TRBD2 (5 bases). CDR1 is KGHSH and CDR2 is LQKENI in the germline V gene. V shed 6 bases and J shed 16 bases, with 19 bases lying between them. The CDR3 totals 12 residues. CDR3 sequence reads: CASSRGDGSKYF. CDR3 nucleotides: TGTGCCAGCTCCCGGGGAGATGGCAGTAAATACTTC.

This chain links TRBV4-2 with TRBJ2-5; 8 bases align to TRBD2. The ends lost 0 bases at V and 1 base at J; junction bases unmatched: 4. The CDR3 is 16 residues long. Per germline, CDR1 LGHNA and CDR2 YNFKEQ. The CDR3 loop is CASSQDVAGSQETQYF. Here the CDR3 DNA reads TGTGCCAGCAGCCAAGATGTAGCGGGGAGCCAAGAGACCCAGTACTTC.

The chain recombines TRBV23-1 with TRBJ2-7; tentative D call: TRBD2 (6 bases). TRBV23-1 is flagged as an ORF with uncertain function. This CDR3 contains 15 residues. V lost 0 bases and J 2 bases, leaving 11 bases between the germline ends. Here the CDR3 DNA reads TGCGCCAGCAGTCAATCCGGGGAGGACCCCTACGAGCAGTACGTC. Encoded protein: CASSQSGEDPYEQYV.

The genes are TRBV29-1 and TRBJ2-1, with D uncertain. Trimming stripped 3 bases from V and 9 bases from J, with 12 bases between. Germline-derived CDR1 and CDR2 are SQVTM and ANQGSEA. CDR3 length equals 12 residues. Written as DNA, the CDR3 is TGCAGCGTTGATCGGCCACCTGGTGAGCAGTTCTTC. Amino acid sequence: CSVDRPPGEQFF.

The rearrangement joins TRBV9 to TRBJ2-5; unclear D gene. The V gene's germline CDR1 is SGDLS and CDR2 YYNGEE. V lost 0 bases, J lost 0 bases, and 9 bases lay in between. This CDR3 spans 15 amino acids. CDR3 sequence reads: CASSVGTLDQETQYF. CDR3 nucleotides: TGTGCCAGCAGCGTAGGCACCCTGGACCAAGAGACCCAGTACTTC.

Concerning this clone: Mismatch with germline at one junction end may stem from a read error. The V gene is TRBV30, the J gene TRBJ2-3; a weak D match, TRBD1 (6 bases). From germline, CDR1 is GTSNPN and CDR2 SVGIG (reference sequence). This CDR3 is built from 14 residues. For the CDR3, the DNA is TGTTCCTGGAATAGGGACACCGTACGAGATACGCAGTATTTT. Amino acids: CSWNRDTVRDTQYF.

This sequence joins TRBV4-1 and TRBJ1-6, with TRBD1 as a possible D gene (6 bases). In germline, CDR1 is MGHRA, CDR2 YSYEKL. CDR3 size: 18 residues. Trimming shortened V by 1 base and J by 3 bases, and 16 bases separated the two germline ends. As DNA, the CDR3 is TGCGCCAGCAGCCAAGGGGGGGCGACAGGATTCTATAATTCACCCCTCCACTTT. This codes for CASSQGGATGFYNSPLHF.

This clone was counted a single time. The chain couples TRBV9 to TRBJ1-1; possibly TRBD1 for D (5 bases). Trimming shortened V by 4 bases and J by 5 bases, and 15 bases separated the two germline ends. The CDR3 has 14 residues. Germline CDR1 and CDR2: SGDLS and YYNGEE. The CDR3 sequence is CASSPTGGMTEAFF. The CDR3 nucleotides read TGTGCCAGCAGCCCCACGGGGGGGATGACTGAAGCTTTCTTT.

The chain is built from TRBV5-1 and TRBJ2-2; D unclear. This CDR3 has 12 amino acids. Trimming stripped 3 bases from V and 6 bases from J, with 6 bases between. Germline V lookup: CDR1 SGHRS, CDR2 YFSETQ. The CDR3 loop reads CASSSSAGELFF. The CDR3 nucleotides read TGCGCCAGCAGCTCGAGCGCCGGGGAGCTGTTTTTT.

This clone was counted a few times. J is TRBJ2-3 and V is TRBV18; D possibly matches TRBD1 or TRBD2 (5 bases each). The V and J ends lost 3 bases and 3 bases respectively, with 19 bases between them. The CDR3 has 17 amino acids. The germline V gene has CDR1 KGHSH and CDR2 LQKENI. The CDR3 sequence is CASSPGTINYRTDTQYF. CDR3 DNA sequence: TGTGCCAGCTCACCCGGGACGATAAATTATAGGACAGATACGCAGTATTTT.

The chain recombines TRBV4-1 with TRBJ2-7, with D unclear. From germline, CDR1 is MGHRA and CDR2 YSYEKL. V was pared by 0 bases and J by 0 bases, with 9 bases between. The CDR3 loop spans 15 amino acids. The CDR3 sequence is CASSQDPAPSYEQYF. CDR3 nucleotide sequence: TGCGCCAGCAGCCAAGATCCGGCGCCCTCCTACGAGCAGTACTTC.

The genes are TRBV11-1 and TRBJ2-3, with 8 bases fitting TRBD2. J gave up 12 bases and V 3 bases, and 5 bases lay outside the gene matches. Germline values: CDR1 SGHAT, CDR2 FQDESV (reference sequence). The CDR3 extends over 12 amino acids. CDR3 DNA: TGTGCCAGCAGCTTGGGGACTAGAAAACAGTATTTT. Protein product: CASSLGTRKQYF.

The count of this clone is one. The V gene is TRBV15, the J gene TRBJ1-2; D remains ambiguous. The germline V gene has CDR1 LNHNV and CDR2 YYDKDF (reference sequence). Between the trimmed V and J ends, which lost 0 bases and 5 bases, there was a span of 10 bases. The CDR3 has 14 residues. Here the CDR3 DNA reads TGTGCCACCAGCAGAGATCCGGGGAAATATGGCTACACCTTC. It encodes CATSRDPGKYGYTF.

The chain employs TRBV5-6 and TRBJ2-2; TRBD1 aligns across 7 bases. The CDR3 spans 17 residues. V gave up 1 base and J gave up 4 bases; unmatched junction bases: 10. Germline-derived CDR1 and CDR2 are SGHDT and YYEEEE. CDR3 sequence reads: CASSLPGGSPPTGELFF. As DNA, the CDR3 is TGTGCCAGCAGCTTGCCAGGGGGATCTCCCCCCACCGGGGAGCTGTTTTTT.

CDR3 in DNA: TGTGCCAGTAGTATGGGACGGGGGGACAAGACCCAGTACTTC. It is translated as CASSMGRGDKTQYF. This chain connects TRBV19 to TRBJ2-5, with D perhaps matching TRBD2 (7 bases). Germline CDR1 LNHDA, CDR2 SQIVND (reference sequence). V was trimmed by 3 bases and J by 6 bases, leaving 14 bases between them. The CDR3 sequence is 14 residues long.

The rearrangement links TRBV9 to TRBJ1-6; possibly TRBD1 for D (5 bases). Trimming took 4 bases from V and 7 from J, leaving 15 bases between them. From germline, CDR1 is SGDLS and CDR2 YYNGEE. The CDR3 contains 15 residues. The CDR3 DNA reads as TGTGCCAGCAGCCCATCGGGACTTCAAAATTCACCCCTCCACTTT. Amino acids: CASSPSGLQNSPLHF.

The genes are TRBV5-4 and TRBJ2-3, with D tentatively TRBD1 or TRBD2 (5 bases each). The CDR3 loop spans 14 amino acids. Per germline, CDR1 SGHNT and CDR2 YYREEE (reference sequence). Trimming removed 2 bases from V and 4 bases from J, with 11 bases in between. In nucleotides, the CDR3 is TGTGCCAGCAGCTTTCGGCAGGGAGCAGATACGCAGTATTTT. This codes for CASSFRQGADTQYF.

V and J are TRBV6-1 and TRBJ2-5; 8 nucleotides line up with TRBD2. CDR1 and CDR2 from the germline V gene are MNHNS and SASEGT. The ends lost 6 bases at V and 1 base at J; junction bases unmatched: 4. The CDR3 loop spans 14 amino acids. CDR3 sequence: CASSKGTSQETQYF. For the CDR3, the DNA is TGTGCCAGCAGCAAAGGGACTAGCCAAGAGACCCAGTACTTC.

The V gene is TRBV5-4, the J gene TRBJ1-2, with a possible D match to TRBD1 (6 bases). Germline CDR1 SGHNT, CDR2 YYREEE (reference sequence). The CDR3 runs to 14 residues. V shed 3 bases and J shed 6 bases, with 15 bases lying between them. The CDR3 DNA is TGTGCCAGCAGCTCGGGGGCCAGATTACATGGCTACACCTTC. It codes for CASSSGARLHGYTF.

CDR3 sequence: CASSLGTSSYNEQFF. As DNA, the CDR3 is TGTGCCAGCAGCTTGGGGACATCGTCCTACAATGAGCAGTTCTTC. The V call is TRBV5-8, the J call TRBJ2-1, with TRBD1 as a possible D gene (5 bases). Trimming shortened V by 0 bases and J by 1 base, and 8 bases separated the two germline ends. The CDR3 extends over 15 amino acids. The germline CDR1 and CDR2 sequences are SGHTS and YDEGEE.

The CDR3 coding sequence is TGTGCCAGCAGTGGGACAGGGAATCAGCCCCAGCATTTT. This translates into CASSGTGNQPQHF. The chain has TRBV27 and TRBJ1-5; 9 bases fit TRBD1. Germline values: CDR1 MNHEY, CDR2 SMNVEV (reference sequence). The J segment lost 4 bases and the V segment lost 5 bases, leaving 0 bases of the junction unmatched. CDR3 length: 13 amino acids.

The gene calls are TRBV7-2 and TRBJ2-3; tentative D call: TRBD2 (5 bases). Trimming took 1 base from V and 4 from J, leaving 6 bases between them. The CDR3 is 13 residues long. CDR1 SGHTA and CDR2 FQGNSA come from the germline V gene. For the CDR3, the DNA is TGTGCCAGCAGCTTAGGAGCGGCAGATACGCAGTATTTT. Translated: CASSLGAADTQYF.

The chain carries TRBV6-6 and TRBJ1-2; D remains unclear. In germline, CDR1 is MNHNY, CDR2 SVGAGI (reference sequence). This CDR3 region has 14 residues. V lost 7 bases and J lost 3, with 15 bases in between. CDR3 nucleotides: TGTGCCAGCAAGCATGAATGGGAACACTATGGCTACACCTTC. It encodes CASKHEWEHYGYTF.

V is TRBV18 and J is TRBJ1-2; possibly TRBD1 for D (5 bases). CDR1 is KGHSH and CDR2 is LQKENI in the germline V gene. The CDR3 has 13 residues. V lost 0 bases to trimming and J lost 3 bases, with 5 bases between them. The DNA for the CDR3 is TGTGCCAGCTCACCACCGACAGACTATGGCTACACCTTC. Its translation: CASSPPTDYGYTF.

This clone was counted a few times. V usage is TRBV6-4 and J usage is TRBJ2-3; TRBD2 matches at 8 bases. Per the germline V gene, CDR1 is MRHNA and CDR2 is SNTAGT. V lost 3 bases and J lost 3; bases outside the gene matches: 2. This CDR3 contains 14 residues. CDR3 region: CASSEAGETDTQYF. The CDR3 coding sequence is TGTGCCAGCAGTGAAGCGGGGGAGACAGATACGCAGTATTTT.

This sequence joins TRBV6-1 and TRBJ2-5; D ambiguous. V gave up 6 bases and J gave up 3 bases, with 8 bases separating them. Germline V gene data show CDR1 as MNHNS and CDR2 as SASEGT. CDR3 length: 12 residues. CDR3 amino acids: CASSESKETQYF. Written as DNA, the CDR3 is TGTGCCAGCAGCGAATCGAAAGAGACCCAGTACTTC.

J is TRBJ2-1 and V is TRBV7-6; D not resolved. V was cut by 1 base and J by 0 bases, with 10 bases left in between. CDR1 and CDR2 from the germline V gene are SGHVS and FNYEAQ. The CDR3 covers 16 residues. CDR3 nucleotide sequence: TGTGCCAGCAGCTTAGTTCGGTATAGCTCCTACAATGAGCAGTTCTTC. Protein sequence: CASSLVRYSSYNEQFF.